These 4 T cell receptor beta chains share one sample of origin, sequenced in a study of a mutant IDH1 vaccine in newly diagnosed glioma. Time point given: baseline, week 1 (first vaccination visit). Treatment denoted: pre-vaccination baseline after standard-of-care therapy. The protocol was immunoSEQ multiplex PCR, while the TCRdb copy is restricted to in-frame clones and leaves out a portion. Found here are roughly 50,000 clones, approximately 81% of them singletons; the top ten hold about 21%. Specimen: PBMCs, collected from a glioma patient treated with radiotherapy, temozolomide or both. Receptors originate from a man in his late teens or twenties with glioma.

The gene calls are TRBV6-5 and TRBJ2-7, with D possibly matching TRBD2 (5 bases). Per germline, CDR1 MNHEY and CDR2 SVGAGI. This CDR3 is built from 15 residues. V lost 0 bases and J 2 bases, leaving 11 bases between the germline ends. CDR3 DNA sequence: TGTGCCAGCAGTTACTCGAGCGGAGCCACCTACGAGCAGTACTTC. It specifies CASSYSSGATYEQYF.

This chain uses TRBV7-9 with TRBJ1-1; the match to TRBD1 covers 9 bases. The J segment lost 0 bases and the V segment lost 5 bases, leaving 10 bases of the junction unmatched. There are 17 residues in the CDR3. Germline CDR1 reads SEHNR; CDR2 reads FQNEAQ (reference sequence). CDR3 sequence: CASSDLGTGYLNTEAFF. Here the CDR3 DNA reads TGTGCCAGCAGCGACCTCGGGACAGGGTATCTGAACACTGAAGCTTTCTTT.

This chain links TRBV5-6 with TRBJ2-7; D call uncertain. The V gene's germline CDR1 is SGHDT and CDR2 YYEEEE. Trimming removed 0 bases at V and 2 bases at J, with 6 bases between. The CDR3 spans 13 residues. In DNA, the CDR3 is TGTGCCAGCAGCTTGGAATTAACCTACGAGCAGTACTTC. The encoded protein is CASSLELTYEQYF.

J is TRBJ1-5 and V is TRBV6-5; no reliable D call. Germline V gives CDR1 MNHEY, CDR2 SVGAGI. Between the trimmed V and J ends, which lost 5 bases and 2 bases, there was a span of 7 bases. There are 13 residues in the CDR3. CDR3 nucleotide sequence: TGTGCCAGCAGTCGAGAGGGCAATCAGCCCCAGCATTTT. Encoded protein: CASSREGNQPQHF.